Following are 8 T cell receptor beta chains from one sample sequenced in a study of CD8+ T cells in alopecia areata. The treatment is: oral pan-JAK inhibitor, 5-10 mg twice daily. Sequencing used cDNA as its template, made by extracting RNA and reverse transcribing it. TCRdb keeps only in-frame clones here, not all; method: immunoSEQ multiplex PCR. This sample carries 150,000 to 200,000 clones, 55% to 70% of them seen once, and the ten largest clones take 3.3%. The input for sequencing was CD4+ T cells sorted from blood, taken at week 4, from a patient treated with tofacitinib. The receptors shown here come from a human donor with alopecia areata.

The CDR3 DNA sequence: TGTGCCTGGGTCTCCTCCCTTACAGGGTTAAACACTGAAGCTTTCTTT. This encodes CAWVSSLTGLNTEAFF. This chain links TRBV30 with TRBJ1-1; the D gene is possibly TRBD1 (6 bases). V gave up 5 bases and J gave up 2 bases, with 21 bases separating them. Germline V gives CDR1 GTSNPN, CDR2 SVGIG (reference sequence). The CDR3 loop spans 16 amino acids.

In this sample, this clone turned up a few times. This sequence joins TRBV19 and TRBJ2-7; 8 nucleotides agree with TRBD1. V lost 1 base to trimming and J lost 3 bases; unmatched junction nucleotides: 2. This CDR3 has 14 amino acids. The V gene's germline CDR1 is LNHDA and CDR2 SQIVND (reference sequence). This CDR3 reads CASSIGGQGYEQYF. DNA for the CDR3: TGTGCCAGTAGTATAGGAGGACAGGGCTACGAGCAGTACTTC.

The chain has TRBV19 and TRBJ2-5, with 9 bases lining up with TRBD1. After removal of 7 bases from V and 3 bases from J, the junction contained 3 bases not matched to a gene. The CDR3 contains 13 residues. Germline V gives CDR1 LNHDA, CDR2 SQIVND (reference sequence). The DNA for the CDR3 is TGTGCCAGTACCCGACAGGGGGAAGAGACCCAGTACTTC. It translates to CASTRQGEETQYF.

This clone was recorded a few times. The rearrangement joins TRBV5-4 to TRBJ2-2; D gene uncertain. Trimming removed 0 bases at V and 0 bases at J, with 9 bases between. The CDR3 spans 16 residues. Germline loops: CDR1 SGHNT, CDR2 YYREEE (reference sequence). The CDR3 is CASSLEGLANTGELFF. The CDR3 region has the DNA TGTGCCAGCAGCTTGGAAGGTCTCGCGAACACCGGGGAGCTGTTTTTT.

The DNA of the CDR3 is TGCGCCAGCAGCCAAGACCAAGGGTACGCAGGTGGCTATGGCTACACCTTC. Translation: CASSQDQGYAGGYGYTF. V usage is TRBV4-3 and J usage is TRBJ1-2; D gene uncertain. The CDR3 consists of 17 residues. From germline, CDR1 is LGHNA and CDR2 YSLEER. Trimming removed 0 bases from V and 4 bases from J, with 18 bases in between.

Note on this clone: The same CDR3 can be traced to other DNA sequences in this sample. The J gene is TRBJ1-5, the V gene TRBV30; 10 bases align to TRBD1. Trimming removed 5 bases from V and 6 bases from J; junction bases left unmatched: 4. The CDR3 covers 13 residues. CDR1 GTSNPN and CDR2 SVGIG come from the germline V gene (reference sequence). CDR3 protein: CAWGGQGGQPQHF. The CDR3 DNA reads TGTGCCTGGGGCGGACAGGGGGGTCAGCCCCAGCATTTT.

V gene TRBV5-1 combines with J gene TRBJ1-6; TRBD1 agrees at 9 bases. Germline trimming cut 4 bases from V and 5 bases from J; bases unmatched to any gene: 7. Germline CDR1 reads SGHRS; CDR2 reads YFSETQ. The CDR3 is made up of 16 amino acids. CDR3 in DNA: TGCGCCAGCAGCCCGGAGGACAGGGGAGATAATTCACCCCTCCACTTT. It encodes CASSPEDRGDNSPLHF.

The CDR3 DNA follows: TGTGCCAGTAAGGCAGGCAACTCCTACGAGCAGTACTTC. This sequence encodes CASKAGNSYEQYF. The chain is built from TRBV19 and TRBJ2-7; D is unclear. V lost 7 bases and J lost 0, with 10 bases in between. The CDR3 is 13 amino acids. Germline CDR1 is LNHDA and CDR2 is SQIVND (reference sequence).